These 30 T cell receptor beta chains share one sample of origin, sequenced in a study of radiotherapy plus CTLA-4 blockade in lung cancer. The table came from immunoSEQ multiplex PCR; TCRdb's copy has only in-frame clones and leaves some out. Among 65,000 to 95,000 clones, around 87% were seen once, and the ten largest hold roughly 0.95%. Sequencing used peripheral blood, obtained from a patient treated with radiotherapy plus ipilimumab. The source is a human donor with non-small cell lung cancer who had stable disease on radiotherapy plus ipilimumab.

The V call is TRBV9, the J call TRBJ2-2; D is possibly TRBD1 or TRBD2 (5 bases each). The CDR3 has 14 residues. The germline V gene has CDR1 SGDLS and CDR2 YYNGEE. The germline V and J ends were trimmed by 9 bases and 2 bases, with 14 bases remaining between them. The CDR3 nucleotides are TGTGCCACCACACCCGGGACCAACACCGGGGAGCTGTTTTTT. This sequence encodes CATTPGTNTGELFF.

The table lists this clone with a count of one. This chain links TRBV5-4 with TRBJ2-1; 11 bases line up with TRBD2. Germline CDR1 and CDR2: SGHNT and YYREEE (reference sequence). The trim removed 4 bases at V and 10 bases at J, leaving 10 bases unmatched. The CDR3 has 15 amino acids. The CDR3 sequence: CASSPGLAASPEQFF. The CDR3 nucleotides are TGTGCCAGCAGCCCGGGACTAGCGGCCTCTCCAGAGCAGTTCTTC.

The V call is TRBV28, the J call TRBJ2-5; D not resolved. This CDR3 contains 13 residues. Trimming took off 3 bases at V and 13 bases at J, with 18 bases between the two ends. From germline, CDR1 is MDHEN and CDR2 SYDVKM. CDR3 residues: CASSFPTGRYLYF. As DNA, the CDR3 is TGTGCCAGCAGTTTCCCCACCGGCCGTTACCTGTACTTC.

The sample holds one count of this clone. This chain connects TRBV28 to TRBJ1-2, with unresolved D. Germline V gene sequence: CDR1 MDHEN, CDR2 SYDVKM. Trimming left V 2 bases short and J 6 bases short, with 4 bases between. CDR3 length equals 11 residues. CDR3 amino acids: CASSLRDGYTF. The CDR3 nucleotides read TGTGCCAGCAGTTTAAGGGATGGCTACACCTTC.

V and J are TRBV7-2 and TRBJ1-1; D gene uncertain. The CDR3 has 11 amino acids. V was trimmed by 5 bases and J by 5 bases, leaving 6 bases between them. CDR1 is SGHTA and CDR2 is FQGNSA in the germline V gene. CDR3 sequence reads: CASSPYTEAFF. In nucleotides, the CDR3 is TGTGCCAGCAGCCCTTATACTGAAGCTTTCTTT. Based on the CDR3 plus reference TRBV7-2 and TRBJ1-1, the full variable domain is GAGVSQSPSNKVTEKGKDVELRCDPISGHTALYWYRQSLGQGLEFLIYFQGNSAPDKSGLPSDRFSAERTGGSVSTLTIQRTQQEDSAVYLCASSPYTEAFFGQGTRLTVV.

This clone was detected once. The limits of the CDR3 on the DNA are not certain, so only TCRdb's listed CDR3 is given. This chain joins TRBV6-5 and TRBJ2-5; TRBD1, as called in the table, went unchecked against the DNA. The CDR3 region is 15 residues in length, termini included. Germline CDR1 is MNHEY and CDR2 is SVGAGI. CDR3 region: CASSTSGQGQETQYF.

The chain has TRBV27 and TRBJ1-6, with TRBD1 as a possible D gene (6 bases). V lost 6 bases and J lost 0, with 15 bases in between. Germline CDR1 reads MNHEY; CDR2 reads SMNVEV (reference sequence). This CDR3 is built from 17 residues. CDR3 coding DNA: TGTGCCAGCAGGGCCCGGCGGGGGCGCTCCTATAATTCACCCCTCCACTTT. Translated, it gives CASRARRGRSYNSPLHF.

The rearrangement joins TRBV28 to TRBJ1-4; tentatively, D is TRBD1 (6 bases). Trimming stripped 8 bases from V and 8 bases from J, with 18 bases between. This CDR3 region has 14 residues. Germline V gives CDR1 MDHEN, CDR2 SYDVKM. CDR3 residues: CASQLGGAVEKLFF. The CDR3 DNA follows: TGTGCCAGCCAACTCGGGGGGGCCGTGGAAAAACTGTTTTTT.

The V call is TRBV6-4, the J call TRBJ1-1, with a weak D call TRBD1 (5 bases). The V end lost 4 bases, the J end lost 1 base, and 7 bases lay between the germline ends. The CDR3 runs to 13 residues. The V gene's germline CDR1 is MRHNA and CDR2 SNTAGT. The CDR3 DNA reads TGTGCCAGCAGTGCCGACAGGAACACTGAAGCTTTCTTT. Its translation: CASSADRNTEAFF.

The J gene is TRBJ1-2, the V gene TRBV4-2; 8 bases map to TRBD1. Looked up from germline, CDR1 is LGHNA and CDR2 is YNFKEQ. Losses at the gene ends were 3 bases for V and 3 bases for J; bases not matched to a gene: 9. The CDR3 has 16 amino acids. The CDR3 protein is CASSQSTGGRDYGYTF. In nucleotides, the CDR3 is TGTGCCAGCAGCCAGTCAACAGGGGGAAGGGACTATGGCTACACCTTC.

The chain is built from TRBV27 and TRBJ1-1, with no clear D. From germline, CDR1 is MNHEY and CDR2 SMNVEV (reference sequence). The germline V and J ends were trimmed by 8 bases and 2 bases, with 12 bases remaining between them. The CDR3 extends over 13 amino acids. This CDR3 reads CASRPLVNTEAFF. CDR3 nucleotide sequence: TGTGCCAGCCGGCCCTTAGTAAACACTGAAGCTTTCTTT.

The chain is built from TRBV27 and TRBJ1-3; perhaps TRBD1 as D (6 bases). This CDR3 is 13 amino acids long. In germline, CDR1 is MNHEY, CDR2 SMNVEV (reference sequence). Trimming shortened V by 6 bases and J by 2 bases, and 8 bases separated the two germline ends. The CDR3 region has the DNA TGTGCCAGCAGGGGACATACTGGAAACACCATATATTTT. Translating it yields CASRGHTGNTIYF.

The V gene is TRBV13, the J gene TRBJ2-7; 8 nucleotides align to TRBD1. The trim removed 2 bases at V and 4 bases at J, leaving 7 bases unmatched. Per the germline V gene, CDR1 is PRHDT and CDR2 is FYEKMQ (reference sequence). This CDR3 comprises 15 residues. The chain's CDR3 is CASSLRGQASYEQYF. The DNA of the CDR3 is TGTGCCAGCAGCTTAAGGGGACAGGCCTCGTACGAGCAGTACTTC.

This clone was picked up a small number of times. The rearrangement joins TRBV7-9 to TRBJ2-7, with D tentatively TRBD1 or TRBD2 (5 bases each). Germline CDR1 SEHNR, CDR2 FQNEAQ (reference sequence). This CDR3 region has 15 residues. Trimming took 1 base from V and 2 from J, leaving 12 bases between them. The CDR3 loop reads CASSLGGGIPYEQYF. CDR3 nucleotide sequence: TGTGCCAGCAGCTTAGGTGGGGGTATCCCCTACGAGCAGTACTTC.

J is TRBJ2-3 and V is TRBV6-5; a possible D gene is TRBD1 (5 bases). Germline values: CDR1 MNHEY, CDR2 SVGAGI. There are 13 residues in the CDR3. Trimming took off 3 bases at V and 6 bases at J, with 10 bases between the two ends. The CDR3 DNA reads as TGTGCCAGCAGTTATGGGGCTAAGGATACGCAGTATTTT. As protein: CASSYGAKDTQYF.

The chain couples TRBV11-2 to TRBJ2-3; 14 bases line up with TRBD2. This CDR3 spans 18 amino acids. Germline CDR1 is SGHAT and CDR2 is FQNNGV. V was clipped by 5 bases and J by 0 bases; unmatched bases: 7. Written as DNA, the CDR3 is TGTGCCAGCAGCCGGGGACTAGCGGGAGTCACTAGCACAGATACGCAGTATTTT. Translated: CASSRGLAGVTSTDTQYF.

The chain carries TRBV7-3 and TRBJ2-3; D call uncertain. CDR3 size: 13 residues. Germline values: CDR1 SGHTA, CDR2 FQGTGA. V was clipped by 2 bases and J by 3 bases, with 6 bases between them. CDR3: CASSLPPTDTQYF. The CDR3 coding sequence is TGTGCCAGCAGCTTACCCCCGACAGATACGCAGTATTTT.

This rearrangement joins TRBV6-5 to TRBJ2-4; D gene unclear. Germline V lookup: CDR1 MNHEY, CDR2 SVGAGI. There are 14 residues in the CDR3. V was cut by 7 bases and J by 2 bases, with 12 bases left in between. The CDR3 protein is CASISSPPKNIQYF. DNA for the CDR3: TGTGCCAGCATATCTTCCCCACCCAAAAACATTCAGTACTTC.

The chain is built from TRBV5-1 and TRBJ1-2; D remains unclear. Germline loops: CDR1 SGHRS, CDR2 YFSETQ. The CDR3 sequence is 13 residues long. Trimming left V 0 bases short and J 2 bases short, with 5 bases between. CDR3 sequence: CASSLEGNYGYTF. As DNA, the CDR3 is TGCGCCAGCAGCTTGGAGGGAAACTATGGCTACACCTTC.

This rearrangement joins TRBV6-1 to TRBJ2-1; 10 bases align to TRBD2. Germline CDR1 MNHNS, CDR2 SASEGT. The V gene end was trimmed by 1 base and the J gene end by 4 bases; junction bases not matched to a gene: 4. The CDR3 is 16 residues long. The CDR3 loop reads CASSEVVTSGYNEQFF. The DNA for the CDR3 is TGTGCCAGCAGTGAAGTGGTGACTAGCGGGTACAATGAGCAGTTCTTC.

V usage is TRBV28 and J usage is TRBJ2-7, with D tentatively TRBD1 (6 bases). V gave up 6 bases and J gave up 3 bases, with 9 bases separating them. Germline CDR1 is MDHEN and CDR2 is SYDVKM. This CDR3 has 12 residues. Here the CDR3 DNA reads TGTGCCAGCAGCCCGGACAGCTACGAGCAGTACTTC. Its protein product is CASSPDSYEQYF.

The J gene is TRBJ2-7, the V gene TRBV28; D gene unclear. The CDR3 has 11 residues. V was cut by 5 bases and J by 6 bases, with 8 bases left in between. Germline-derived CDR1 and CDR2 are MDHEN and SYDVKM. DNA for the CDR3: TGTGCCAGCAGTCCCAAGTCCGAGCAGTACTTC. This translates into CASSPKSEQYF.

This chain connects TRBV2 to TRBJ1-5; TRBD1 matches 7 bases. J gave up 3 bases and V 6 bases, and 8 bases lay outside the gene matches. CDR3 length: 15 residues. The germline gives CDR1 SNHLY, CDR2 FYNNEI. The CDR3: CASRMTGFANQPQHF. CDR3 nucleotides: TGTGCCAGCAGGATGACAGGGTTCGCCAATCAGCCCCAGCATTTT.

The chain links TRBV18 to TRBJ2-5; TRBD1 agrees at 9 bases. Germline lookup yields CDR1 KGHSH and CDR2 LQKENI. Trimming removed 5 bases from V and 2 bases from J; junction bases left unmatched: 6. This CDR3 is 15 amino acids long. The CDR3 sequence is CASSARTGAQETQYF. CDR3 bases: TGTGCCAGCTCAGCCCGGACAGGGGCACAAGAGACCCAGTACTTC. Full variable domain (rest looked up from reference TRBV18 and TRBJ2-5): NAGVMQNPRHLVRRRGQEARLRCSPMKGHSHVYWYRQLPEEGLKFMVYLQKENIIDESGMPKERFSAEFPKEGPSILRIQQVVRGDSAAYFCASSARTGAQETQYFGPGTRLLVL.

Here the CDR3 reads CASRRDRVPLAGYTF. The CDR3 DNA is TGTGCCAGTAGAAGGGACAGGGTACCTCTGGCGGGCTACACCTTC. V gene TRBV19 combines with J gene TRBJ1-2; TRBD1 aligns across 9 bases. J was trimmed by 8 bases and V by 6 bases; bases with no gene match: 13. The CDR3 is made up of 15 amino acids. Looked up from germline, CDR1 is LNHDA and CDR2 is SQIVND (reference sequence).

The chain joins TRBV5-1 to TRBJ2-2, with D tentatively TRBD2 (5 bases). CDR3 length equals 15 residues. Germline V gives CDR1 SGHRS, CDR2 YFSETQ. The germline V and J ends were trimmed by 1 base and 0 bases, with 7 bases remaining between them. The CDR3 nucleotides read TGCGCCAGCAGCTTGCGGACTCCGAACACCGGGGAGCTGTTTTTT. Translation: CASSLRTPNTGELFF.

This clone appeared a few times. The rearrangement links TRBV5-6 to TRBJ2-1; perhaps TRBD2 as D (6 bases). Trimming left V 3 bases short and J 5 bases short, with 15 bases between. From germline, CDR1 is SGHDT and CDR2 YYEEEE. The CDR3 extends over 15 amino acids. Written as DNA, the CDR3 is TGTGCCAGCAGCTACCGGGGTAGCGGCAACAATGAGCAGTTCTTC. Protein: CASSYRGSGNNEQFF.

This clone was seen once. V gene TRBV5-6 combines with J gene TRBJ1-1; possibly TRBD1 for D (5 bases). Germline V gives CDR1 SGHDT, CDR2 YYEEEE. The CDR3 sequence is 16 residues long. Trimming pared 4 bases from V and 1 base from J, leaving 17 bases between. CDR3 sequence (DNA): TGTGCCAGCAGCCTCCGCCAGGGAATGGGGAACACTGAAGCTTTCTTT. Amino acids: CASSLRQGMGNTEAFF.

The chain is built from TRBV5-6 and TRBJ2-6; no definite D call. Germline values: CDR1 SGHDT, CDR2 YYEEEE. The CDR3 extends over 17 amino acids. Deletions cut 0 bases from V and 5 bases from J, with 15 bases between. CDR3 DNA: TGTGCCAGCAGCTTGGGCCAGCCTCTATTCAGGGCCAACGTCCTGACTTTC. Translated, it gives CASSLGQPLFRANVLTF.

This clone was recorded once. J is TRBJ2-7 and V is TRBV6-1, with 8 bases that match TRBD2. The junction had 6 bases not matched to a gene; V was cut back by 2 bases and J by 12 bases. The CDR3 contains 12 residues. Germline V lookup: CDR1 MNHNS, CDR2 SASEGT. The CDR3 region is CASSELGLDLYF. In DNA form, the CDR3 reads TGTGCCAGCAGTGAACTGGGACTAGACTTGTACTTC.